This T cell receptor (beta chain) comes out of a study of T cells in Graves' hyperthyroidism and ophthalmopathy. This clonotype was found a few times. With 6 bases clipped from V and 0 bases from J, the junction kept 14 bases outside the gene matches. The germline V gene encodes CDR1 DFQATT and CDR2 SNEGSKA (reference sequence). The CDR3 has 17 amino acids. Graves' hyperthyroidism was deemed stable absent ophthalmopathy progression within 18 months. Lactation, pregnancy, other autoimmune disease or uncontrolled infection excluded patients. RNA transcripts provided the source from which TCR beta CDR3 regions were amplified. The HTBI primer set drove a first-round RT-PCR of the TCR CDR3. MiXCR was run by TCRdb on the multiplex PCR reads, yielding one entry per CDR3 protein. The data contain about 480,000 distinct CDR3 sequences, roughly 14% of them singletons.

Input material: blood. This clonotype was sampled from a woman younger than 30 with Graves' hyperthyroidism. V usage is TRBV20-1 and J usage is TRBJ2-1, with 7 nucleotides matching TRBD2. The CDR3 bases are TGCAGTGCCCGAATTATCGACCGGGACTACTCCTACAATGAGCAGTTCTTC. Translation gives CSARIIDRDYSYNEQFF.